Each of the 8 T cell receptor beta chains below was sequenced from the same sample in a study of shared clonotypes between healthy human individuals. Using immunoSEQ multiplex PCR, the repertoire was profiled, and TCRdb retains in-frame clones only, with some absent. Of about 2,500,000 clones detected, around nine tenths appear once; the ten largest clones hold over 0.12%. Sample: naive CD4+ T cells sorted from blood. Subset denoted: CD45RA+ positively selected. Receptor source: a young man in good health.

The chain combines TRBV9 with TRBJ2-3, with 10 bases matching TRBD2. Germline trimming cut 0 bases from V and 3 bases from J; bases unmatched to any gene: 4. This CDR3 comprises 16 residues. In germline, CDR1 is SGDLS, CDR2 YYNGEE. CDR3 DNA: TGTGCCAGCAGCGTAGGTGGACTAGCGGTGACAGATACGCAGTATTTT. This sequence encodes CASSVGGLAVTDTQYF.

As regards this clone: Other nucleotide sequences in the sample specify the same CDR3. The chain employs TRBV10-3 and TRBJ2-3; 8 positions agree with TRBD2. V shed 6 bases, J shed 3 bases, and the junction held 2 bases outside the gene matches. Germline V gene data show CDR1 as ENHRY and CDR2 as SYGVKD. This CDR3 comprises 13 residues. CDR3 amino acids: CAISGGATDTQYF. Here the CDR3 DNA reads TGTGCCATCAGCGGGGGGGCTACAGATACGCAGTATTTT.

V usage is TRBV9 and J usage is TRBJ2-7; D gene uncertain. The V gene's germline CDR1 is SGDLS and CDR2 YYNGEE. This CDR3 has 15 amino acids. V lost 0 bases, J lost 0 bases, and 10 bases lay in between. This chain's CDR3 is CASSVGGKSSYEQYF. The CDR3 DNA follows: TGTGCCAGCAGCGTAGGAGGAAAGAGCTCCTACGAGCAGTACTTC.

CDR3 bases: TGTGCCAGCAGCAGTCGGACAGGGGGCTTTAGTGGCTACACCTTC. Translation gives CASSSRTGGFSGYTF. This chain uses TRBV7-2 with TRBJ1-2, with 11 bases that match TRBD1. Trimming took 5 bases from V and 7 from J; bases not matched to a gene: 9. Germline loops: CDR1 SGHTA, CDR2 FQGNSA. This CDR3 region has 15 residues.

The CDR3 nucleotides are TGTGCCAGCAGTCCTCGATGGTTTTACGAGCAGTACTTC. Translation: CASSPRWFYEQYF. This chain links TRBV27 with TRBJ2-7; D is undetermined. Looked up from germline, CDR1 is MNHEY and CDR2 is SMNVEV (reference sequence). The germline V and J ends were trimmed by 5 bases and 4 bases, with 12 bases remaining between them. This CDR3 region has 13 residues.

This chain links TRBV6-1 with TRBJ2-7; 13 bases are a match to TRBD2. Germline CDR1 MNHNS, CDR2 SASEGT. Trimming at V came to 7 bases and at J to 4 bases, leaving 4 bases not matched to a gene. This CDR3 has 14 amino acids. CDR3: CASMRTSGGYEQYF. The CDR3 nucleotides read TGTGCCAGCATGCGGACTAGCGGGGGTTACGAGCAGTACTTC.

This chain links TRBV11-2 with TRBJ2-3, with TRBD1 as a possible D gene (6 bases). V was trimmed by 1 base and J by 3 bases, leaving 14 bases between them. Germline V CDR1 and CDR2: SGHAT, FQNNGV. This CDR3 is built from 16 residues. CDR3 in DNA: TGTGCCAGCAGCTTAGTTCCCAGGGGTTGGACAGATACGCAGTATTTT. Amino acids: CASSLVPRGWTDTQYF.

This rearrangement joins TRBV7-6 to TRBJ2-3; 7 nucleotides align to TRBD1. Germline V gene sequence: CDR1 SGHVS, CDR2 FNYEAQ. There are 14 residues in the CDR3. V trimming: 5 bases; J trimming: 0 bases; junction bases outside the gene matches: 2. In DNA, the CDR3 is TGTGCCAGCAGCCAACAGGGGAGCACAGATACGCAGTATTTT. It is translated as CASSQQGSTDTQYF.